This TCR beta chain originates from a study of cytomegalovirus exposure and HLA in healthy donors. Study as a whole: Earlier work reported roughly 120 million unique TCR beta sequences from about 179 million T cells.

Study-level points and caveats: One later analysis reportedly identified an Asian-associated ancestry cluster that showed fewer N-insertions than the approximately 600-donor mean.

A word on this clone: What it recognizes is unknown.

Amplification used 60 Vbeta primers and 13 Jbeta primers. Profiled with immunoSEQ multiplex PCR; TCRdb holds only in-frame clones, not every one. The data contain roughly 190,000 clones, about four fifths of them singletons. Germline V lookup: CDR1 SGHTA, CDR2 FQGNSA. The CDR3 extends over 15 amino acids. V trimming: 3 bases; J trimming: 6 bases; junction bases outside the gene matches: 8. Sequenced: PBMCs. The V call is TRBV7-2, the J call TRBJ2-7; 10 bases are a match to TRBD2. This sequence was found in a man aged 25 to 45 in good health and CMV-seropositive. CDR3 sequence (DNA): TGTGCCAGCAGCTTTTCTAGCGGGGGCGAGGGCGAGCAGTACTTC. Protein: CASSFSSGGEGEQYF.